The rows below give T cell receptor beta chains drawn from one sample of a study of blood T cell repertoires in COVID-19. Sequencing was performed with immunoSEQ multiplex PCR; in TCRdb, only in-frame clones are kept and a portion is missing. The sample lists about 400,000 clones, 70% to 90% occurring once. The sequenced sample was peripheral blood. The receptors originated from a human donor in a cohort sampled during active COVID-19. The CDR3 runs from the conserved cysteine through the conserved F or W. Each record gives: CDR3 length, J gene, V gene, CDR3 protein.

17,TRBJ2-6,TRBV28,CASRGVQGSAGANVLTF
13,TRBJ2-3,TRBV10-1,CASSVSSTDTQYF
17,TRBJ2-2,TRBV10-3,CAISGIRGGADTGELFF
15,TRBJ2-7,TRBV5-1,CASSFTGMSSYEQYF
14,TRBJ2-2,TRBV7-3,CASSLFRNTGELFF
13,TRBJ2-7,TRBV27,CASSLYGGVEQYF
17,TRBJ1-2,TRBV4-1,CASSQGARDRIYYGYTF
14,TRBJ2-7,TRBV21-1,CASSAPRHSYEQYF
18,TRBJ2-7,TRBV5-5,CASSRGLVGTGGPGEQYF
16,TRBJ2-7,TRBV7-2,CASSLGPSKEGYEQYF
13,TRBJ2-1,TRBV29-1,CSATAPSYNEQFF
15,TRBJ1-2,TRBV7-2,CASSLTQGPQAGYTF
13,TRBJ2-1,TRBV28,CATKAGGPYEQFF
17,TRBJ2-1,TRBV19,CASTPVAGRGRYNEQFF
20,TRBJ2-5,TRBV2,CASTRRRLAGGPYRQETQYF
15,TRBJ2-3,TRBV7-3,CASSSQFGGTDTQYF
16,TRBJ2-4,TRBV19,CASSIRTGGSGNIQYF
16,TRBJ1-5,TRBV18,CASSQDTGDHNQPQHF
15,TRBJ1-1,TRBV6-2/TRBV6-3,CASSYSGQGKTEAFF
14,TRBJ2-1,TRBV9,CASSRGQGVNEQFF
14,TRBJ2-7,TRBV18,CASSPSGEFYEQYF
14,TRBJ2-5,TRBV6-5,CASTPFSLQETQYF
15,TRBJ2-1,TRBV5-1,CASSLQGSSHNEQFF
17,TRBJ1-5,TRBV28,CASSLTGALGANQPQHF
16,TRBJ2-2,TRBV6-1,CASSAQGLLNTGELFF
16,TRBJ2-3,TRBV3-1/TRBV3-2,CASSQVRSTDTDTQYF
15,TRBJ2-7,TRBV6-1,CASSDIGTGAYEQYF
15,TRBJ2-6,TRBV6-4,CASSRDDSGANVLTF